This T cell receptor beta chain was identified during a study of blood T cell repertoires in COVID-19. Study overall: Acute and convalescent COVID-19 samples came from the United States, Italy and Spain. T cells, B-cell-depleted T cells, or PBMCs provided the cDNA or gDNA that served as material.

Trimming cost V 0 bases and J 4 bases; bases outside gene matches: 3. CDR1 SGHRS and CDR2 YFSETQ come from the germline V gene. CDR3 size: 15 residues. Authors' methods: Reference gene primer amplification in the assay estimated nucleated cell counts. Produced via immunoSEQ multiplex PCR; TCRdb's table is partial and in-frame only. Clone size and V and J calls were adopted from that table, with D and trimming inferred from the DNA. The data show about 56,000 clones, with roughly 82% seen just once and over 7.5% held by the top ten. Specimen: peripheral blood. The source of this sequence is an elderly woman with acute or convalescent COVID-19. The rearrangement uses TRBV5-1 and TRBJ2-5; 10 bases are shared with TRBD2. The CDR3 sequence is CASSLEGLARETQYF. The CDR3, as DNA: TGCGCCAGCAGCTTGGAGGGACTAGCGAGAGAGACCCAGTACTTC.